This TCR beta chain is drawn from a study of blood T cell repertoires in COVID-19. Looking at the study overall: The samples span acute and convalescent COVID-19 from the United States, Italy and Spain.

The V gene end was trimmed by 2 bases and the J gene end by 3 bases; junction bases not matched to a gene: 2. This CDR3 spans 15 amino acids. CDR1 MNHNY and CDR2 SVGAGI come from the germline V gene (reference sequence). Patients of the Seattle cohort, enrolled during active infection, were followed longitudinally. Original handling: Quantification of nucleated cells was approximated via reference gene primer amplification. The table came from immunoSEQ multiplex PCR; TCRdb's copy has only in-frame clones and leaves some out. D and trimming come from the DNA, and the V and J calls and clone size come from that table. This table holds over 150,000 clones, approximately 90% found once.

The chain couples TRBV6-6 to TRBJ2-7, with TRBD2 matching 12 bases. The sample taken for sequencing was peripheral blood. The sequence was collected from a woman in her 70s with COVID-19, enrolled during active disease. The CDR3 is CASSYPTSGSYEQYF. The CDR3 nucleotides read TGTGCCAGCAGTTACCCGACTAGCGGGAGCTACGAGCAGTACTTC.